The entry below gives a single T cell receptor (beta chain) sequence along with its context. The source of the sample is a study of cytomegalovirus exposure and HLA in healthy donors. PCR involved 60 Vbeta and 13 Jbeta primers. Sequencing used immunoSEQ multiplex PCR; TCRdb keeps in-frame clones, though not all of them. The table has about 94,000 clones, approximately 80% seen once. Between the trimmed V and J ends, which lost 5 bases and 2 bases, there was a span of 16 bases. Germline CDR1 reads KGHSH; CDR2 reads LQKENI. This CDR3 contains 16 residues. The clonotype comes from a human donor in good health. The genes are TRBV18 and TRBJ2-1, with D maybe TRBD2 (6 bases). Material for sequencing was PBMCs. Here the CDR3 reads CASSSGSAGTYNEQFF. CDR3 DNA: TGTGCCAGCTCATCGGGCTCGGCGGGGACCTACAATGAGCAGTTCTTC.